The rows below give T cell receptor beta chains drawn from one sample of a study of T cells in narcolepsy. Sequenced by immunoSEQ multiplex PCR; TCRdb stores in-frame clones only, minus some. This sample has 30,000 to 45,000 clones; 70% to 85% occur once, and the top ten carry about 1.6%. Specimen: CD45RA- memory CD4+ T cells from PBMCs. These receptors all come from a human donor with narcolepsy. Both conserved end residues are part of each CDR3. Fields, in order: clone size, J gene, V gene, D gene, CDR3 protein, CDR3 DNA. The D gene is left open where the match is weak. Some rows mark clone size as missing; the rest say once, few, many or name a class of expanded clone.

clone size: once
J gene: TRBJ2-1
V gene: TRBV20-1
D gene: -
CDR3 protein: CSAMYEQFF
CDR3 DNA: TGCAGTGCGATGTATGAGCAGTTCTTC

clone size: -
J gene: TRBJ1-2
V gene: TRBV4-2
D gene: TRBD1
CDR3 protein: CASSGQGEDYGYTF
CDR3 DNA: TGTGCCAGCAGCGGACAGGGGGAGGACTATGGCTACACCTTC

clone size: -
J gene: TRBJ2-3
V gene: TRBV4-2
D gene: TRBD2
CDR3 protein: CASSQEGAGGPYTQYF
CDR3 DNA: TGTGCCAGCAGCCAAGAGGGAGCGGGGGGGCCCTATACGCAGTATTTT

clone size: -
J gene: TRBJ1-5
V gene: TRBV7-9
D gene: -
CDR3 protein: CASSLGDGGQPQHF
CDR3 DNA: TGTGCCAGCAGCCTGGGGGACGGTGGACAGCCCCAGCATTTT

clone size: -
J gene: TRBJ1-1
V gene: TRBV30
D gene: -
CDR3 protein: CAWSVSNTEAFF
CDR3 DNA: TGTGCCTGGAGTGTATCGAACACTGAAGCTTTCTTT

clone size: -
J gene: TRBJ1-3
V gene: TRBV9
D gene: -
CDR3 protein: CASGMLGNTIYF
CDR3 DNA: TGTGCCAGCGGGATGTTGGGAAACACCATATATTTT

clone size: -
J gene: TRBJ1-2
V gene: TRBV29-1
D gene: TRBD1
CDR3 protein: CSTYPMTGSYGYTF
CDR3 DNA: TGCAGCACCTACCCCATGACAGGGAGCTATGGCTACACCTTC

clone size: -
J gene: TRBJ1-2
V gene: TRBV9
D gene: TRBD1
CDR3 protein: CASSSVDRSGYTF
CDR3 DNA: TGTGCCAGCAGCTCAGTGGACAGGTCAGGCTACACCTTC

clone size: -
J gene: TRBJ1-5
V gene: TRBV5-8
D gene: -
CDR3 protein: CASTPRGYSNQPQHF
CDR3 DNA: TGTGCCAGCACCCCCCGGGGTTATAGCAATCAGCCCCAGCATTTT

clone size: -
J gene: TRBJ1-2
V gene: TRBV9
D gene: TRBD1
CDR3 protein: CASSDGQGASGYTF
CDR3 DNA: TGTGCCAGCAGCGACGGACAGGGGGCAAGTGGCTACACCTTC

clone size: once
J gene: TRBJ2-3
V gene: TRBV9
D gene: -
CDR3 protein: CASSVDIGVSDTQYF
CDR3 DNA: TGTGCCAGCAGCGTAGATATAGGGGTGTCAGATACGCAGTATTTT

clone size: few
J gene: TRBJ1-5
V gene: TRBV7-7
D gene: TRBD1
CDR3 protein: CASSLRRDRGENFSNQPQHF
CDR3 DNA: TGTGCCAGCAGCTTAAGGAGGGACAGGGGCGAGAACTTTAGCAATCAGCCCCAGCATTTT

clone size: -
J gene: TRBJ1-3
V gene: TRBV19
D gene: TRBD1
CDR3 protein: CASSTGQKTGNTIYF
CDR3 DNA: TGTGCCAGTAGTACGGGACAGAAGACTGGAAACACCATATATTTT

clone size: -
J gene: TRBJ2-5
V gene: TRBV7-2
D gene: -
CDR3 protein: CASSLASVGGKETQYF
CDR3 DNA: TGTGCCAGCAGCTTAGCAAGCGTTGGGGGGAAAGAGACCCAGTACTTC

clone size: -
J gene: TRBJ2-1
V gene: TRBV7-8
D gene: TRBD2
CDR3 protein: CASSPPSRGSNEQFF
CDR3 DNA: TGTGCCAGCAGCCCTCCCTCGCGGGGGAGTAATGAGCAGTTCTTC

clone size: -
J gene: TRBJ2-5
V gene: TRBV2
D gene: -
CDR3 protein: CASSEEWGPETQYF
CDR3 DNA: TGTGCCAGCAGTGAAGAATGGGGCCCAGAGACCCAGTACTTC

clone size: -
J gene: TRBJ2-1
V gene: TRBV6-5
D gene: -
CDR3 protein: CASSLGGREQFF
CDR3 DNA: TGTGCCAGCTCTCTGGGGGGAAGGGAGCAGTTCTTC

clone size: -
J gene: TRBJ2-3
V gene: TRBV11-2
D gene: TRBD2
CDR3 protein: CASSLAAGGHTQYF
CDR3 DNA: TGTGCCAGCAGCTTAGCTGCGGGGGGCCATACGCAGTATTTT

clone size: -
J gene: TRBJ1-5
V gene: TRBV6-5
D gene: -
CDR3 protein: CASSVGDQPQHF
CDR3 DNA: TGTGCCAGCAGCGTGGGAGATCAGCCCCAGCATTTT

clone size: -
J gene: TRBJ1-1
V gene: TRBV6-5
D gene: TRBD1
CDR3 protein: CASSPSTGAGTEAFF
CDR3 DNA: TGTGCCAGCAGTCCATCGACAGGGGCGGGTACTGAAGCTTTCTTT

clone size: -
J gene: TRBJ2-2
V gene: TRBV20-1
D gene: -
CDR3 protein: CSARSDRELFF
CDR3 DNA: TGCAGTGCTAGATCCGACAGGGAGCTGTTTTTT

clone size: -
J gene: TRBJ1-2
V gene: TRBV7-5
D gene: -
CDR3 protein: CASPLRRPAGSYTF
CDR3 DNA: TGTGCCAGTCCGCTACGGCGCCCCGCTGGAAGCTACACCTTC

clone size: -
J gene: TRBJ1-2
V gene: TRBV6-5
D gene: -
CDR3 protein: CASSKDPSYGYTF
CDR3 DNA: TGTGCCAGCAGTAAGGACCCTTCCTATGGCTACACCTTC

clone size: -
J gene: TRBJ2-3
V gene: TRBV5-1
D gene: -
CDR3 protein: CASQIEGTQYF
CDR3 DNA: TGCGCCAGCCAGATTGAGGGAACGCAGTATTTT

clone size: -
J gene: TRBJ2-5
V gene: TRBV7-2
D gene: -
CDR3 protein: CASSPAARQETQYF
CDR3 DNA: TGTGCCAGCAGCCCCGCTGCCCGTCAAGAGACCCAGTACTTC

clone size: -
J gene: TRBJ2-7
V gene: TRBV5-4
D gene: -
CDR3 protein: CASSTPRGSSYEQYF
CDR3 DNA: TGTGCCAGCAGCACCCCTCGCGGCAGCTCCTACGAGCAGTACTTC

clone size: -
J gene: TRBJ2-2
V gene: TRBV7-8
D gene: TRBD2
CDR3 protein: CASRISGVGDGELFF
CDR3 DNA: TGTGCCAGCAGGATTAGCGGGGTTGGGGACGGGGAGCTGTTTTTT

clone size: once
J gene: TRBJ1-1
V gene: TRBV27
D gene: TRBD1
CDR3 protein: CASSLSQGASTEAFF
CDR3 DNA: TGTGCCAGCAGTTTATCCCAGGGGGCGAGTACTGAAGCTTTCTTT

clone size: -
J gene: TRBJ2-1
V gene: TRBV13
D gene: TRBD2
CDR3 protein: CASSPRLAGYNEQFF
CDR3 DNA: TGTGCCAGCAGCCCCAGACTAGCGGGGTACAATGAGCAGTTCTTC

clone size: few
J gene: TRBJ1-3
V gene: TRBV7-2
D gene: -
CDR3 protein: CASSLLDLSGNTIYF
CDR3 DNA: TGTGCCAGCAGCTTATTGGACCTCTCTGGAAACACCATATATTTT

clone size: -
J gene: TRBJ1-1
V gene: TRBV4-3
D gene: TRBD1
CDR3 protein: CASSPGTVNTEAFF
CDR3 DNA: TGCGCCAGCAGCCCCGGGACAGTGAACACTGAAGCTTTCTTT

clone size: medium-sized
J gene: TRBJ1-6
V gene: TRBV14
D gene: TRBD1
CDR3 protein: CASSPGQGFSPLHF
CDR3 DNA: TGTGCCAGCAGCCCGGGACAGGGCTTTTCACCCCTCCACTTT

clone size: -
J gene: TRBJ2-2
V gene: TRBV30
D gene: TRBD1
CDR3 protein: CAWSGQGRTTGELFF
CDR3 DNA: TGTGCCTGGAGTGGACAGGGGCGAACCACCGGGGAGCTGTTTTTT

clone size: few
J gene: TRBJ1-4
V gene: TRBV7-8
D gene: -
CDR3 protein: CASSKRQLRGNEKLFF
CDR3 DNA: TGTGCCAGCAGCAAGAGACAGCTGAGGGGTAATGAAAAACTGTTTTTT

clone size: -
J gene: TRBJ2-2
V gene: TRBV4-3
D gene: -
CDR3 protein: CASSQDPYTGELFF
CDR3 DNA: TGCGCCAGCAGCCAAGATCCCTACACCGGGGAGCTGTTTTTT